Sequencing of this T cell receptor (beta chain) was carried out in a study of OX40 agonist ivuxolimab in advanced cancers. Turning to the study itself: Three patients, one with hepatocellular carcinoma and two with cutaneous melanoma, responded partially.

Worth noting for this clone: Antigen specificity is unknown.

The CDR3 consists of 16 residues. J gave up 4 bases and V 1 base, and 8 bases lay outside the gene matches. The germline V gene encodes CDR1 MNHNS and CDR2 SASEGT. Whole-study results and caveats: Normalized T-cell clonal expansion was also low in some nonresponders. At 0.1 to 3.0 mg/kg, CD4+ and CD8+ blood T cells expanded clonally by week 6. Determination of antigen specificity was not performed for the expanded peripheral T cells.

Assay: immunoSEQ multiplex PCR; the TCRdb copy retains only in-frame clones and omits some. Of around 66,000 clones detected, 80% to 85% appear once; the ten largest clones hold approximately 4.8%. This sequence was found in an adult with an advanced solid tumor such as melanoma, head and neck, liver or kidney cancer. The rearrangement joins TRBV6-1 to TRBJ2-5; 8 bases are a match to TRBD2. This specimen consisted of CD4+ or CD8+ T cells sorted from blood, obtained in a trial of the OX40 agonist ivuxolimab. The CDR3 DNA is TGTGCCAGCAGTGAAGTTGTCGGGGGGGCAGTAGAGACCCAGTACTTC. As protein: CASSEVVGGAVETQYF.